This passage covers 22 T cell receptor beta chains from one sample sequenced in a study of T cell repertoires in cytomegalovirus infection. No antigen has been assigned to these receptors. MiXCR was run by TCRdb on the reads, yielding one entry per CDR3 protein. The repertoire holds 800,000 to 950,000 distinct CDR3 sequences, with roughly 33% as singletons. Sequencing was performed on cultured CD8+ T cells from PBMCs, taken from culture after CMV antigen stimulation. Every receptor here comes from a human donor in good health (CMV status not recorded). Some clones in this sample may be carry-over from other donors' samples.

This clonotype was seen more than once but under ten times. The chain couples TRBV20-1 to TRBJ2-7; 8 bases agree with TRBD1. Germline CDR1 reads DFQATT; CDR2 reads SNEGSKA (reference sequence). J was trimmed by 2 bases and V by 5 bases; bases with no gene match: 8. The CDR3 covers 14 residues. The CDR3 DNA is TGCAGTGCTCAAGCCCAGACAGGGGCCTACGAGCAGTACTTC. This codes for CSAQAQTGAYEQYF.

The chain carries TRBV19 and TRBJ1-5, with D unresolved. Germline CDR1 is LNHDA and CDR2 is SQIVND (reference sequence). The CDR3 consists of 16 residues. Trimming cost V 8 bases and J 0 bases, with 17 bases left between them. The CDR3 DNA reads TGTGCCAGTCGACCCCACTTCGGAAATAGCAATCAGCCCCAGCATTTT. This sequence encodes CASRPHFGNSNQPQHF.

There are a few counts of this clonotype. The chain recombines TRBV9 with TRBJ1-2; D not resolved. The CDR3 covers 13 residues. Germline CDR1 and CDR2: SGDLS and YYNGEE. V was trimmed by 0 bases and J by 6 bases, leaving 9 bases between them. The CDR3 here is CASSVATRDGYTF. CDR3 DNA sequence: TGTGCCAGCAGCGTAGCTACAAGGGATGGCTACACCTTC.

About this clonotype: No conserved phenylalanine or tryptophan ends this CDR3, so it is likely a read error. CDR3 bases: TGCAGTGCTAGGGGGACCGGGAAGAACTATGGCTACACCCTC. Translated, it gives CSARGTGKNYGYTL. V gene TRBV20-1 combines with J gene TRBJ1-2; possibly TRBD1 for D (5 bases). Deletions cut 3 bases from V and 2 bases from J, with 13 bases between. The germline gives CDR1 DFQATT, CDR2 SNEGSKA (reference sequence). The CDR3 is 14 amino acids.

This clonotype was recorded only once. This may be a read error, as it is one base from a much larger clone. The chain combines TRBV6-8 with TRBJ2-3; TRBD1 matches 8 bases. This CDR3 has 16 residues. The germline gives CDR1 MNHGY, CDR2 SAAAGT. The CDR3 nucleotides are TGTACCAGCAGTCTCCGGACAGGGTGGGTTTCGGATACGCAGTATTTT. Translation gives CTSSLRTGWVSDTQYF.

This rearrangement joins TRBV19 to TRBJ2-1; D could derive from TRBD1 or TRBD2 (6 bases each). This CDR3 has 16 residues. Germline values: CDR1 LNHDA, CDR2 SQIVND (reference sequence). Trimming took 2 bases from V and 2 from J, leaving 13 bases between them. The CDR3 DNA sequence: TGTGCCAGTAGTATAACCGCCCGGGGGCCCTACAATGAGCAGTTCTTC. This encodes CASSITARGPYNEQFF.

The gene calls are TRBV7-6 and TRBJ1-2; D not resolved. Germline-derived CDR1 and CDR2 are SGHVS and FNYEAQ. The CDR3 contains 16 residues. Trimming took 3 bases from V and 1 from J, leaving 15 bases between them. The DNA of the CDR3 is TGTGCCAGCAGCTTCTCTAGAACAGATCTTAACTATGGCTACACCTTC. Residues: CASSFSRTDLNYGYTF.

This clonotype was observed a handful of times. The rearrangement uses TRBV6-6 and TRBJ2-1; 12 nucleotides line up with TRBD2. Germline V gene lookup returns CDR1 MNHNY and CDR2 SVGAGI (reference sequence). The CDR3 runs 14 residues. J gave up 10 bases and V 6 bases, and 7 bases lay outside the gene matches. CDR3 sequence (DNA): TGTGCCAGCAGCTCTCTAGCGGGGGGGCTCGAGCAGTTCTTC. This sequence encodes CASSSLAGGLEQFF.

CDR3 in amino acids: CSARDPTGVSENGYTF. Here the CDR3 DNA reads TGCAGTGCTAGAGATCCAACAGGGGTTTCAGAGAATGGCTACACCTTC. The chain uses TRBV20-1 and TRBJ1-2, with 7 nucleotides matching TRBD1. The CDR3 is made up of 16 amino acids. Trimming cost V 0 bases and J 6 bases; bases outside gene matches: 13. The germline V gene encodes CDR1 DFQATT and CDR2 SNEGSKA (reference sequence).

A few counts support this clonotype. The chain uses TRBV7-6 and TRBJ1-1, with no clear D. Trimming pared 5 bases from V and 3 bases from J, leaving 16 bases between. This CDR3 is built from 15 residues. Germline assignment: CDR1 SGHVS and CDR2 FNYEAQ. This CDR3 reads CASSPPGGLHTEAFF. The CDR3 DNA sequence: TGTGCCAGCAGCCCCCCGGGCGGACTACACACTGAAGCTTTCTTT.

The chain recombines TRBV27 with TRBJ1-5; D remains unclear. This CDR3 region has 14 residues. Germline values: CDR1 MNHEY, CDR2 SMNVEV (reference sequence). Trimming cost V 2 bases and J 7 bases, with 12 bases left between them. The CDR3 is CASSLAGVRQPQHF. The CDR3 DNA reads TGTGCCAGCAGTTTAGCCGGGGTCAGGCAGCCCCAGCATTTT.

This clonotype has at least ten counts. The genes are TRBV18 and TRBJ2-5; perhaps D is TRBD1 or TRBD2 (5 bases each). Germline-derived CDR1 and CDR2 are KGHSH and LQKENI. V lost 0 bases, J lost 1 base, and 6 bases lay in between. The CDR3 has 14 amino acids. CDR3 sequence reads: CASSPPRGQETQYF. CDR3 DNA sequence: TGTGCCAGCTCACCACCGAGGGGCCAAGAGACCCAGTACTTC.

The J gene is TRBJ1-1, the V gene TRBV5-1; D unclear. Trimming stripped 0 bases from V and 1 base from J, with 7 bases between. The V gene's germline CDR1 is SGHRS and CDR2 YFSETQ. The CDR3 contains 14 residues. CDR3 residues: CASSLGQWNTEAFF. The CDR3, as DNA: TGCGCCAGCAGCTTGGGGCAATGGAACACTGAAGCTTTCTTT.

This clonotype was observed a few times. The chain combines TRBV12-3 or TRBV12-4 with TRBJ2-1; TRBD1 aligns across 8 bases. Losses at the gene ends were 6 bases for V and 4 bases for J; bases not matched to a gene: 8. The CDR3 is 15 residues long. CDR3 in amino acids: CASRRDRSTYNEQFF. The CDR3 bases are TGTGCCAGCAGACGGGACAGGTCTACATACAATGAGCAGTTCTTC.

The chain has TRBV9 and TRBJ1-3; 9 bases map to TRBD1. The CDR3 length is 19 residues. Germline V lookup: CDR1 SGDLS, CDR2 YYNGEE. Trimming removed 4 bases from V and 3 bases from J; junction bases left unmatched: 17. The CDR3 spells CASSRDQGRTGVVGNTIYF. In nucleotides, the CDR3 is TGTGCCAGCAGCCGAGACCAAGGAAGGACAGGGGTAGTTGGAAACACCATATATTTT.

V is TRBV7-9 and J is TRBJ2-3; D unclear. Trimming left V 5 bases short and J 2 bases short, with 11 bases between. The CDR3 loop spans 14 amino acids. CDR1 is SEHNR, CDR2 FQNEAQ, per germline (reference sequence). DNA for the CDR3: TGTGCCAGCAGCCAACTCCAGGTCACAGATACGCAGTATTTT. This translates into CASSQLQVTDTQYF. The full variable domain, in which reference TRBV7-9 and TRBJ2-3 provide the parts outside the CDR3, is DTGVSQNPRHKITKRGQNVTFRCDPISEHNRLYWYRQTLGQGPEFLTYFQNEAQLEKSRLLSDRFSAERPKGSFSTLEIQRTEQGDSAMYLCASSQLQVTDTQYFGPGTRLTVL.

V gene TRBV19 combines with J gene TRBJ2-1; 9 bases are shared with TRBD1. V lost 7 bases and J lost 7; bases outside the gene matches: 11. Germline values: CDR1 LNHDA, CDR2 SQIVND (reference sequence). The CDR3 has 15 residues. The CDR3 sequence is CASTRIRDRVNEQFF. The CDR3 nucleotides read TGTGCCAGTACCCGAATCCGGGACAGGGTGAATGAGCAGTTCTTC.

V and J are TRBV5-1 and TRBJ2-2, with TRBD1 matching over 8 bases. Trimming removed 4 bases from V and 5 bases from J; junction bases left unmatched: 10. This CDR3 spans 16 amino acids. In germline, CDR1 is SGHRS, CDR2 YFSETQ. The CDR3 sequence: CASSSSGTGMTGELFF. CDR3 DNA sequence: TGCGCCAGCAGCAGCTCCGGGACAGGCATGACCGGGGAGCTGTTTTTT. Full variable domain (remainder filled in from reference TRBV5-1 and TRBJ2-2): KAGVTQTPRYLIKTRGQQVTLSCSPISGHRSVSWYQQTPGQGLQFLFEYFSETQRNKGNFPGRFSGRQFSNSRSEMNVSTLELGDSALYLCASSSSGTGMTGELFFGEGSRLTVL.

V is TRBV6-1 and J is TRBJ2-7; D perhaps matches TRBD2 (6 bases). V lost 1 base to trimming and J lost 3 bases, with 13 bases between them. The CDR3 sequence is 15 residues long. CDR1 and CDR2 (germline): MNHNS, SASEGT. CDR3 sequence: CASSEEAAGYYEQYF. DNA of the CDR3: TGTGCCAGCAGTGAAGAAGCAGCGGGTTACTACGAGCAGTACTTC.

The rearrangement links TRBV12-3 or TRBV12-4 to TRBJ2-5, with 8 bases that match TRBD2. The CDR3 runs to 16 residues. J lost 0 bases, V lost 6 bases, and 9 bases had no gene match. CDR3 region: CASSTTSGTYQETQYF. For the CDR3, the DNA is TGTGCCAGCAGCACCACTAGCGGAACCTACCAAGAGACCCAGTACTTC.

The chain employs TRBV19 and TRBJ1-2; D ambiguous. V gave up 3 bases and J gave up 7 bases, with 12 bases separating them. Germline V gene data show CDR1 as LNHDA and CDR2 as SQIVND (reference sequence). CDR3 length: 13 amino acids. This CDR3 reads CASSMDGDSGYTF. As DNA, the CDR3 is TGTGCCAGTAGTATGGACGGAGATAGTGGCTACACCTTC.

The chain carries TRBV27 and TRBJ2-2, with a possible D match to TRBD1 (5 bases). This CDR3 spans 15 amino acids. Trimming took off 2 bases at V and 4 bases at J, with 11 bases between the two ends. Germline V gene sequence: CDR1 MNHEY, CDR2 SMNVEV (reference sequence). Here the CDR3 DNA reads TGTGCCAGCAGTTTAAGGGGTTACACCACCGGGGAGCTGTTTTTT. It is translated as CASSLRGYTTGELFF.